Each of the 8 T cell receptor beta chains below was sequenced from the same sample in a study of technical replicates of blood from a handful of donors. Only in-frame clones appear in the TCRdb table, and some are missing; sequencing was by immunoSEQ multiplex PCR. The repertoire holds about 88,000 clones, with roughly 94% as singletons. The sequencing sample was made of T cells isolated from PBMCs. The source is a human donor in good health.

The V gene is TRBV4-1, the J gene TRBJ2-3; 15 bases are shared with TRBD2. The CDR3 spans 17 residues. Germline V lookup: CDR1 MGHRA, CDR2 YSYEKL. Unmatched junction bases numbered 5, after V lost 4 bases and J lost 3 bases. The CDR3 coding sequence is TGCGCCAGCAGCCTGGGACTAGCGGGAGGTCCAACAGATACGCAGTATTTT. As protein: CASSLGLAGGPTDTQYF.

The rearrangement uses TRBV29-1 and TRBJ2-1; 8 nucleotides line up with TRBD2. V trimming: 1 base; J trimming: 8 bases; junction bases outside the gene matches: 7. Germline V CDR1 and CDR2: SQVTM, ANQGSEA. The CDR3 contains 14 residues. CDR3 coding DNA: TGCAGCGTTGAAGGGACTAGCAGGGTGGATGAGCAGTTCTTC. This codes for CSVEGTSRVDEQFF.

V and J are TRBV28 and TRBJ1-5, with a tentative D call TRBD1 (5 bases). CDR1 is MDHEN and CDR2 is SYDVKM in the germline V gene. CDR3 size: 14 residues. V gave up 11 bases and J gave up 7 bases, with 21 bases separating them. Written as DNA, the CDR3 is TGTGCCGCCTCGACGGGGGACCTATGGCAGCCCCAGCATTTT. Encoded protein: CAASTGDLWQPQHF.

In this sample, this clone turned up a few times. The gene calls are TRBV6-1 and TRBJ2-1; the D is unclear. Germline V gives CDR1 MNHNS, CDR2 SASEGT. The CDR3 is made up of 13 amino acids. V lost 1 base to trimming and J lost 6 bases, with 7 bases between them. In DNA, the CDR3 is TGTGCCAGCAGTGAAGGCCAACTCAATGAGCAGTTCTTC. Encoded protein: CASSEGQLNEQFF.

This chain links TRBV12-5 with TRBJ2-1; weak D call: TRBD1 (6 bases). The ends were cut back, 6 bases at V and 10 bases at J, with 16 bases in the middle. Per the germline V gene, CDR1 is LGHNT and CDR2 is FRNRAP. The CDR3 runs to 13 residues. Here the CDR3 DNA reads TGTGCTAGTGGCCGTAACGTAGGACAGGAGCAGTTCTTC. It is translated as CASGRNVGQEQFF.

This clone is a singleton in its sample. The chain is built from TRBV18 and TRBJ2-2; TRBD2 might be the D (6 bases). The CDR3 has 16 amino acids. Germline V gene sequence: CDR1 KGHSH, CDR2 LQKENI. Trimming shortened V by 3 bases and J by 7 bases, and 18 bases separated the two germline ends. The CDR3 loop reads CASSPGGTGEFGELFF. Here the CDR3 DNA reads TGTGCCAGCTCACCGGGAGGTACCGGGGAGTTCGGGGAGCTGTTTTTT.

V usage is TRBV28 and J usage is TRBJ2-1; tentative D call: TRBD2 (6 bases). The V end was cut by 3 bases, the J end by 6 bases, with 12 bases between. Germline V gene sequence: CDR1 MDHEN, CDR2 SYDVKM. This CDR3 contains 14 residues. CDR3 sequence reads: CASSFSLAINEQFF. The CDR3 DNA reads as TGTGCCAGCAGTTTCTCGCTAGCGATCAATGAGCAGTTCTTC.

V is TRBV7-2 and J is TRBJ1-5, with TRBD1 as a possible D gene (6 bases). This CDR3 region has 17 residues. The V and J ends lost 5 bases and 5 bases respectively, with 22 bases between them. Germline values: CDR1 SGHTA, CDR2 FQGNSA. The DNA for the CDR3 is TGTGCCAGCAGCCCACTTAGGGGGTTACGGGGGGATCAGCCCCAGCATTTT. This encodes CASSPLRGLRGDQPQHF.